This T cell receptor (beta chain) is from a study of T-cell reconstitution after alpha-beta-depleted transplantation in children. The table lists this clonotype with a few counts. As yet, its antigen is unknown. Study outcomes and limitations: T cells produced anew were the main source of T-cell counts and diversity one year after transplant.

The TCRbeta library was prepared with unique molecular identifiers. TCRdb re-analysed the PCR reads in MiXCR, keeping a single row per CDR3 protein. Among 60,000 to 100,000 distinct CDR3 sequences listed, 15% to 20% were seen once. V lost 2 bases, J lost 7 bases, and 11 bases stayed unmatched. The CDR3 consists of 17 residues. CDR1 and CDR2 from the germline V gene are SGHRS and YFSETQ. The chain combines TRBV5-1 with TRBJ2-1; 11 bases agree with TRBD2. Here the sequenced sample was PBMCs, mostly from graft donor cells, taken 360 days after TCRalphabeta/CD19-depleted stem cell transplant. The TCR originated in a male patient aged 2-10 years who had a stem cell transplant for acute lymphoblastic leukemia, so the T cells may come from the graft donor. CDR3 protein: CASSLLGSSGRRNEQFF. As DNA, the CDR3 is TGCGCCAGCAGCTTATTGGGATCTAGCGGGAGGAGGAATGAGCAGTTCTTC.